This T cell receptor (beta chain) was identified during a study of cytomegalovirus exposure and HLA in healthy donors. Study-wide points: Sequencing likely caused a cluster of highly shared sequence variants. A few CMV-associated chains were confirmed in vitro to be specific for CMV antigens. Later analysis associated a missense DCLRE1C variant with TCR beta V- and J-gene trimming.

CDR1 is SGHTA and CDR2 is FQGNSA in the germline V gene. Trimming took 2 bases from V and 2 from J, leaving 13 bases between them. The CDR3 extends over 15 amino acids. Notes on this clone: Its antigen is unidentified.

The primer mix had 60 Vbeta and 13 Jbeta primers. Clones were read by immunoSEQ multiplex PCR, and TCRdb kept only the in-frame ones, dropping some. The sample lists tens of thousands of clones; more than 70% were seen once. This TCR was recovered from a man under 40 in good health and CMV-seronegative. The chain combines TRBV7-2 with TRBJ2-7; perhaps TRBD2 as D (7 bases). Sequenced input: PBMCs. The CDR3 DNA is TGTGCCAGCAGCTTAAGGGGGGGGGAAACCTACGAGCAGTACTTC. It encodes CASSLRGGETYEQYF.